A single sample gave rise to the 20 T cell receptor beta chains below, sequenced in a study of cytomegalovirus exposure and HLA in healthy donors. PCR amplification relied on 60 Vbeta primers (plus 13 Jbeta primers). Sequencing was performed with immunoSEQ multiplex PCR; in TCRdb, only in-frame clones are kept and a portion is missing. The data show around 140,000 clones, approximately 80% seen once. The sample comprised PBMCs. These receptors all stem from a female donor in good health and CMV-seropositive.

CDR3 sequence: CSTTRGGNNEQFF. DNA for the CDR3: TGCAGCACCACCAGGGGTGGGAACAATGAGCAGTTCTTC. This rearrangement joins TRBV29-1 to TRBJ2-1; TRBD1 might be the D (6 bases). The CDR3 consists of 13 residues. CDR1 and CDR2 from the germline V gene are SQVTM and ANQGSEA. The ends were cut back, 8 bases at V and 5 bases at J, with 16 bases in the middle.

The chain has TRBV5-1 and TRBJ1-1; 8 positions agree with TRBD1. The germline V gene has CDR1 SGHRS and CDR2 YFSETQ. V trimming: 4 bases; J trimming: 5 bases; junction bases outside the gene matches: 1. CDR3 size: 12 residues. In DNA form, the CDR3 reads TGCGCCAGCAGCACAGGGGGGACTGAAGCTTTCTTT. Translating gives CASSTGGTEAFF. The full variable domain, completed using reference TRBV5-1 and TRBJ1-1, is KAGVTQTPRYLIKTRGQQVTLSCSPISGHRSVSWYQQTPGQGLQFLFEYFSETQRNKGNFPGRFSGRQFSNSRSEMNVSTLELGDSALYLCASSTGGTEAFFGQGTRLTVV.

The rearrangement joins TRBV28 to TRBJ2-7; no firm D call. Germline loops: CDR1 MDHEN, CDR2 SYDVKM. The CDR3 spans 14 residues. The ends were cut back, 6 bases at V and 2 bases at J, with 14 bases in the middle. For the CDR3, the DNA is TGTGCCAGCAGACAGCTACCTCCGGCCTACGAGCAGTACTTC. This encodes CASRQLPPAYEQYF.

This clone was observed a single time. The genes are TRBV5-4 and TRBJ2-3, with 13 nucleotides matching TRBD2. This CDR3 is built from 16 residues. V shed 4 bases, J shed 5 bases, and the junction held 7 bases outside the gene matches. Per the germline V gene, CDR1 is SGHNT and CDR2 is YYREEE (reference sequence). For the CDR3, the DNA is TGTGCCAGCAGCGTTTGGACTAGCGGGAGACTAGATACGCAGTATTTT. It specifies CASSVWTSGRLDTQYF.

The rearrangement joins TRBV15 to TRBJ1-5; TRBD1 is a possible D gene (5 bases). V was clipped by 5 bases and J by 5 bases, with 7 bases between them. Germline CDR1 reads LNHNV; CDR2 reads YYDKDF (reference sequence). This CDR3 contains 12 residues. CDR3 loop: CATSRGYQPQHF. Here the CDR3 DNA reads TGTGCCACCAGCCGGGGGTATCAGCCCCAGCATTTT.

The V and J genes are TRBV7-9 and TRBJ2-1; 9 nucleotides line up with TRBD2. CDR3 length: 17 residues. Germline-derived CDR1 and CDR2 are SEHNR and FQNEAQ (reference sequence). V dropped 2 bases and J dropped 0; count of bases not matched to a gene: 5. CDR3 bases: TGTGCCAGCAGCTTAAGGCGGGGGGGACCCTCCTACAATGAGCAGTTCTTC. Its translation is CASSLRRGGPSYNEQFF.

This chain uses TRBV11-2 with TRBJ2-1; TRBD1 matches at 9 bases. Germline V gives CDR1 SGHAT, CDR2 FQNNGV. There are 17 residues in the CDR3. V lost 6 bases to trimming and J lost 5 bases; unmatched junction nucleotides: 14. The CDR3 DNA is TGTGCCAGCAGTCAAAGGGGCGAGGGACAGGGTAACAATGAGCAGTTCTTC. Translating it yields CASSQRGEGQGNNEQFF. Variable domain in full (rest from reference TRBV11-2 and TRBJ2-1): EAGVAQSPRYKIIEKRQSVAFWCNPISGHATLYWYQQILGQGPKLLIQFQNNGVVDDSQLPKDRFSAERLKGVDSTLKIQPAKLEDSAVYLCASSQRGEGQGNNEQFFGPGTRLTVL.

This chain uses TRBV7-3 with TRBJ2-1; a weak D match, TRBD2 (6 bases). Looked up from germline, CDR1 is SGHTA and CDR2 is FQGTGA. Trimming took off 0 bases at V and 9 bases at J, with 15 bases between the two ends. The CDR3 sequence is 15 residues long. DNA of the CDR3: TGTGCCAGCAGCTTAACGGCAGGAGGGGCTGCTGAGCAGTTCTTC. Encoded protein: CASSLTAGGAAEQFF.

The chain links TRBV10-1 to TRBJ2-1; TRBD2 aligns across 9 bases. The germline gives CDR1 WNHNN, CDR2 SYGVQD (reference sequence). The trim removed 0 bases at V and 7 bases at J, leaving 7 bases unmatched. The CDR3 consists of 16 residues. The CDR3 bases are TGCGCCAGCAGTGAGTCGCTAGCGGGGTACGGGAATGAGCAGTTCTTC. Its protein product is CASSESLAGYGNEQFF.

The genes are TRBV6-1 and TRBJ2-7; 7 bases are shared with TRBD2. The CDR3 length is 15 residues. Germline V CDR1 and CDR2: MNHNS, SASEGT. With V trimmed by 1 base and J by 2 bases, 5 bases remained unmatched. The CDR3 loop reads CASSEGGGATYEQYF. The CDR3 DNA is TGTGCCAGCAGTGAAGGGGGAGGGGCTACCTACGAGCAGTACTTC.

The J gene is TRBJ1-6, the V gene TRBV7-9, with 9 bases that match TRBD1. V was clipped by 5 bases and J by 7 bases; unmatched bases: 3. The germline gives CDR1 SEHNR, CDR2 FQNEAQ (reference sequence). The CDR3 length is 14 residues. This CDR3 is CASSPGQGNSPLHF. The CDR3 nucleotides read TGTGCCAGCAGCCCCGGACAGGGGAATTCACCCCTCCACTTT.

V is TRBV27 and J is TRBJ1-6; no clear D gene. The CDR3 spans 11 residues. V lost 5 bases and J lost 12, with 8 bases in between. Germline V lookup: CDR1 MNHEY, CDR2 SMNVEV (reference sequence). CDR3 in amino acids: CASSHRGPLHF. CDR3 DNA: TGTGCCAGCAGTCATCGGGGACCCCTCCACTTT.

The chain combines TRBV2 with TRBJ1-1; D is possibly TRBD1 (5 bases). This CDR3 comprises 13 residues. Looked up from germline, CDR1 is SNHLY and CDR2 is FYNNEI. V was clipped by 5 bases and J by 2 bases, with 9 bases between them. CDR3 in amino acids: CASSRQSNTEAFF. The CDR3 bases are TGTGCCAGCAGTCGACAGTCTAACACTGAAGCTTTCTTT.

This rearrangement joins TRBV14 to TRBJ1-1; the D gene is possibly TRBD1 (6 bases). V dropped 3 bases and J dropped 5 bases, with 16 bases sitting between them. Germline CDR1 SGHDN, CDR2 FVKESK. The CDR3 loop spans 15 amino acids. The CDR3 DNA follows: TGTGCCAGCAGCCAGGCTCACGGGGGGCGTACTGAAGCTTTCTTT. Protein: CASSQAHGGRTEAFF. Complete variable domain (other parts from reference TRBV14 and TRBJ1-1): EAGVTQFPSHSVIEKGQTVTLRCDPISGHDNLYWYRRVMGKEIKFLLHFVKESKQDESGMPNNRFLAERTGGTYSTLKVQPAELEDSGVYFCASSQAHGGRTEAFFGQGTRLTVV.

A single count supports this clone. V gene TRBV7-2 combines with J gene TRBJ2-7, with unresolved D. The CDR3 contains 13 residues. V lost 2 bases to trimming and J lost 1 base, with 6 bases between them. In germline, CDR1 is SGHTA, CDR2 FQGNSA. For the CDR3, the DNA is TGTGCCAGCAGCTTACACAGATCCTACGAGCAGTACTTC. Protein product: CASSLHRSYEQYF.

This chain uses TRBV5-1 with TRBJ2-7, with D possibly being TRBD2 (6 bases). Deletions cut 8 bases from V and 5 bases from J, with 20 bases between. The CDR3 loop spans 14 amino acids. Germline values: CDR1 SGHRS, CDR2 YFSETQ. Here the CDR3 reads CASREQDGGDEQYF. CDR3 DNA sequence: TGCGCCAGTCGAGAACAGGACGGGGGAGACGAGCAGTACTTC.

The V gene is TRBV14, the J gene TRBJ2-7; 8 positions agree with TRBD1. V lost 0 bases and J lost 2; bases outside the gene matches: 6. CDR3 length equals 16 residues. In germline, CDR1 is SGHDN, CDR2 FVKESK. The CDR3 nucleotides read TGTGCCAGCAGCCAAGATCTAGGACAGGGACCCTACGAGCAGTACTTC. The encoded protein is CASSQDLGQGPYEQYF.

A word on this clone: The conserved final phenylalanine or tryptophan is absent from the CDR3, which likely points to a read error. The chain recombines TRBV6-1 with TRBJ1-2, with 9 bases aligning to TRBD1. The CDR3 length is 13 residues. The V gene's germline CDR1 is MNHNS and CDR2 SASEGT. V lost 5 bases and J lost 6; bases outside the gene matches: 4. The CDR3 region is CASSLTGGDGYTL. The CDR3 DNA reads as TGTGCCAGCAGTCTCACAGGGGGCGATGGCTACACCCTC.

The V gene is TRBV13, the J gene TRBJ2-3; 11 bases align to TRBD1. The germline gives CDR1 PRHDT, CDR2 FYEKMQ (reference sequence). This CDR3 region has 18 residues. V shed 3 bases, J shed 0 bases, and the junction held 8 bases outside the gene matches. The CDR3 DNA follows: TGTGCCAGCAGCTTGGCTAGGGACAGGGGGACTAGCACAGATACGCAGTATTTT. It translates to CASSLARDRGTSTDTQYF.

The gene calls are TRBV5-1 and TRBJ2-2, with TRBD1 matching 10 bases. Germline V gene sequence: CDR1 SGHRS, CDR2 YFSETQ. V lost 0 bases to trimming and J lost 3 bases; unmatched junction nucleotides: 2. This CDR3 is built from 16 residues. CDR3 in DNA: TGCGCCAGCAGCTTGGGGGACAGGGGATACACCGGGGAGCTGTTTTTT. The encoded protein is CASSLGDRGYTGELFF. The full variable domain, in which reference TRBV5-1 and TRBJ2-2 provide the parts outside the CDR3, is KAGVTQTPRYLIKTRGQQVTLSCSPISGHRSVSWYQQTPGQGLQFLFEYFSETQRNKGNFPGRFSGRQFSNSRSEMNVSTLELGDSALYLCASSLGDRGYTGELFFGEGSRLTVL.